This is a list of T cell receptor beta chains from one sample in a study of shared clonotypes between healthy human individuals. The assay was immunoSEQ multiplex PCR, and TCRdb's table has in-frame clones only and misses some. The sample has about 2,200,000 clones, roughly 91% seen once; the top ten hold roughly 1.8%. Sequenced material: naive CD8+ T cells from PBMCs. The receptors come from a man younger than 35 in good health. Some clones in this sample may be carry-over from other donors' samples. CDR3s include the opening cysteine and the closing phenylalanine or tryptophan. D genes are given only for firm matches. Size values are once, few and many counts, or a class for expanded clones, and some rows have none.

V,D,J,size,length,DNA,CDR3
TRBV27,TRBD2,TRBJ2-7,NA,15,TGTGCCAGCAGACGACTAGCGGGAGTCGTCCACGAGCAGTACTTC,CASRRLAGVVHEQYF
TRBV2,TRBD2,TRBJ2-1,NA,14,TGTGCCAGCATTATTTCCAGCGGGAGCGGGGAGCAGTTCTTC,CASIISSGSGEQFF
TRBV6-5,NA,TRBJ2-7,NA,14,TGTGCCAGCAGACTCCTACAGGGTTCCTACGAGCAGTACTTC,CASRLLQGSYEQYF
TRBV4-3,NA,TRBJ2-3,NA,16,TGCGCCAGCAGCCAACTATCCTTCCTTCCCACAGATACGCAGTATTTT,CASSQLSFLPTDTQYF
TRBV7-3,NA,TRBJ1-2,NA,14,TGTGCCAGCAGCTTGAGGGGAACCAACTATGGCTACACCTTC,CASSLRGTNYGYTF
TRBV19,NA,TRBJ1-4,NA,14,TGTGCCAGTAGCACACGACAGTATAATGAAAAACTGTTTTTT,CASSTRQYNEKLFF
TRBV19,TRBD1,TRBJ1-5,few,17,TGTGCCAGTAGAAGCTTCATCGACAGGGTGGACGATCAGCCCCAGCATTTT,CASRSFIDRVDDQPQHF
TRBV27,TRBD1,TRBJ2-3,NA,15,TGTGCCAGCAGTCGCCGGGACAGGGGCACAGATACGCAGTATTTT,CASSRRDRGTDTQYF
TRBV21-1,NA,TRBJ2-7,NA,16,TGTGCCAGCAGCAACCTCTTACTAGCGGCGGGCTACGAGCAGTACTTC,CASSNLLLAAGYEQYF
TRBV19,NA,TRBJ2-7,NA,16,TGTGCCAGTAGTTTCCGATGGACTACCCATTCCTACGAGCAGTACTTC,CASSFRWTTHSYEQYF
TRBV7-3,NA,TRBJ2-1,NA,14,TGTGCCAGCAGCTTAACGGGGAGGCGGAATGAGCAGTTCTTC,CASSLTGRRNEQFF
TRBV28,TRBD1,TRBJ2-5,NA,15,TGTGCCAGCAGCCGAGGGACAGGGGGTCAAGAGACCCAGTACTTC,CASSRGTGGQETQYF
TRBV28,NA,TRBJ1-5,NA,14,TGTGCCAGCAGTTTGGGGTACAACAATCAGCCCCAGCATTTT,CASSLGYNNQPQHF
TRBV11-2,NA,TRBJ1-1,NA,16,TGTGCCAGCAGCTTACCCCCCAGCGGAAGGGACACTGAAGCTTTCTTT,CASSLPPSGRDTEAFF
TRBV12-2,NA,TRBJ1-5,NA,15,TGTGCAAGTCGCTTAGTCACAGGGGGTAATCAGCCCCAGCATTTT,CASRLVTGGNQPQHF
TRBV7-3,NA,TRBJ2-7,NA,15,TGTGCCAGCAGCTTATCAGGCGGACTTGCCTACGAGCAGTACTTC,CASSLSGGLAYEQYF
TRBV5-1,TRBD1,TRBJ2-7,NA,14,TGCGCCAGCAGCTTCAGGACAGGGTTCTACGAGCAGTACTTC,CASSFRTGFYEQYF
TRBV14,NA,TRBJ2-7,NA,17,TGTGCCAGCAGCCCGGGCCGGGCAGCCCAAGCGGCATACGAGCAGTACTTC,CASSPGRAAQAAYEQYF
TRBV28,NA,TRBJ2-7,NA,14,TGTGCCATCCAGCAGCTGACAGACGGTCTCGAGCAGTACTTC,CAIQQLTDGLEQYF
TRBV7-9,NA,TRBJ2-2,NA,15,TGTGCCAGCAGATCGACAGAGACCTACACCGGGGAGCTGTTTTTT,CASRSTETYTGELFF
TRBV7-9,NA,TRBJ2-1,NA,14,TGTGCCAGCAGCTTAGTCACCGGGTACAATGAGCAGTTCTTC,CASSLVTGYNEQFF
TRBV25-1,NA,TRBJ2-2,NA,13,TGTGCCAGCAGTGAATATCGGACCGGGGAGCTGTTTTTT,CASSEYRTGELFF
TRBV6-5,NA,TRBJ1-2,NA,16,TGTGCCAGCAGTTATAGTAGGTGGGGGGACCGTCGTGGCTACACCTTC,CASSYSRWGDRRGYTF
TRBV19,NA,TRBJ2-7,NA,14,TGTGCCAGTAGTATAGACGCCAGGGGTGATGAGCAGTACTTC,CASSIDARGDEQYF
TRBV9,TRBD1,TRBJ1-1,once,18,TGTGCCAGCAGCCCACGAGCCCTCCACCGACAGGGGGACACTGAAGCTTTCTTT,CASSPRALHRQGDTEAFF
TRBV6-5,NA,TRBJ2-7,NA,12,TGTGCCAGCAGCTCATCGGGGTACGAGCAGTACTTC,CASSSSGYEQYF
TRBV7-3,TRBD1,TRBJ2-7,NA,15,TGTGCCAGCAGCTTAGCGACAGGGCTACCCTACGAGCAGTACTTC,CASSLATGLPYEQYF
TRBV19,TRBD1,TRBJ1-5,NA,18,TGTGCCAGTATGGACCGGGACAGGGGGAAAGCTAGCAATCAGCCCCAGCATTTT,CASMDRDRGKASNQPQHF
TRBV5-1,NA,TRBJ2-1,once,14,TGCGCCAGCAGCTTAGGCAGGTCCTACAATGAGCAGTTCTTC,CASSLGRSYNEQFF
TRBV7-9,NA,TRBJ1-1,NA,16,TGTGCCAGCAGCTTAGGCTACCGCCCCGGGGGGACTGAAGCTTTCTTT,CASSLGYRPGGTEAFF
TRBV7-9,NA,TRBJ2-2,once,15,TGTGCCAGCAGCTCAGGGGCAGGGTTCTCGGGGGAGCTGTTTTTT,CASSSGAGFSGELFF
TRBV2,NA,TRBJ2-7,NA,15,TGTGCCAGCGTCGGAGCCGAGGGGTTGGGAAACGAGCAGTACTTC,CASVGAEGLGNEQYF
TRBV7-6,TRBD2,TRBJ2-3,NA,16,TGTGCCAGCAGCGGAAGGACTAGCGGGCGGGGTGATACGCAGTATTTT,CASSGRTSGRGDTQYF
TRBV5-8,NA,TRBJ2-7,NA,13,TGTGCCAGCAGCTTACAGGGTGCCTACGAGCAGTACTTC,CASSLQGAYEQYF
TRBV13,NA,TRBJ1-1,NA,12,TGTGCCAGCAGCCCGACTAGCGAGGGAGCTTTCTTT,CASSPTSEGAFF
TRBV11-2,NA,TRBJ2-7,NA,14,TGTGCCAGCAGCTTAGGCGGTTACTCCTACGAGCAGTACTTC,CASSLGGYSYEQYF
TRBV27,TRBD2,TRBJ2-1,NA,18,TGTGCCAGCAGTTTAAGCGGGACTAAGGTGCCGCGATACAATGAGCAGTTCTTC,CASSLSGTKVPRYNEQFF
TRBV28,TRBD1,TRBJ1-1,few,14,TGTGCCAGCAGTTATACCGGGACAGGGACTGAAGCTTTCTTT,CASSYTGTGTEAFF
TRBV11-2,NA,TRBJ1-2,few,13,TGTGCCAGCAGCTTAGGGGGGAGCTATGGCTACACCTTC,CASSLGGSYGYTF
TRBV6-1,NA,TRBJ2-7,NA,13,TGTGCCAGCAGTGAAGACAGGGTCCACGAGCAGTACTTC,CASSEDRVHEQYF
TRBV28,NA,TRBJ2-1,NA,14,TGTGCCAGCCCGCCGGGACTTATCGTAGATGAGCAGTTCTTC,CASPPGLIVDEQFF
TRBV7-9,NA,TRBJ2-3,NA,15,TGTGCCAGCAGCTCTCAGGGTAATTCCGAGGATACGCAGTATTTT,CASSSQGNSEDTQYF
TRBV27,NA,TRBJ1-1,NA,15,TGTGCCAGCAGTTTATCGCAGGGAAGGGGTACTGAAGCTTTCTTT,CASSLSQGRGTEAFF
TRBV4-3,TRBD1,TRBJ1-1,once,17,TGCGCCAGCAGCCACGGAAGACAGGGAAGGGGTACCACTGAAGCTTTCTTT,CASSHGRQGRGTTEAFF
TRBV7-9,NA,TRBJ1-2,NA,15,TGTGCCAGCAGCTTTTCTGTCAGGAGTAACTATGGCTACACCTTC,CASSFSVRSNYGYTF
TRBV9,TRBD1,TRBJ2-1,NA,15,TGTGCCAGCAGCGCCCAGGGGGCGCGCCACAATGAGCAGTTCTTC,CASSAQGARHNEQFF